The present T cell receptor beta chain was sequenced within a study of Ad26.COV2.S vaccination and SARS-CoV-2 variants. Assay used: immunoSEQ multiplex PCR; TCRdb lists only in-frame clones, some missing. Of approximately 250,000 clones in the sample, roughly 85% were seen once. The sample's treatment: about 20 received Ad26.COV2.S at low or high dose, single or two shots; several received placebo; per-sample allocation not given. Vaccine and placebo recipients were sampled on day 63 after the first injection. CDR3 length: 19 amino acids. Looked up from germline, CDR1 is LGHDT and CDR2 is YNNKEL (reference sequence). V shed 4 bases and J 0 bases; nucleotides not matched to a gene: 13.

This material consisted of peripheral blood, taken in a trial of Ad26.COV2.S vaccine versus placebo. The source is a person between 18 and 65 years old who received the Ad26.COV2.S COVID-19 vaccine or a placebo. The rearrangement uses TRBV3-1 (or the pseudogene TRBV3-2) and TRBJ2-3; TRBD2 agrees at 10 bases. The CDR3 DNA sequence: TGTGCCAGCAGCCCAACCGGAACTAGCGGGGCCGCTAGCACAGATACGCAGTATTTT. It yields the protein CASSPTGTSGAASTDTQYF.